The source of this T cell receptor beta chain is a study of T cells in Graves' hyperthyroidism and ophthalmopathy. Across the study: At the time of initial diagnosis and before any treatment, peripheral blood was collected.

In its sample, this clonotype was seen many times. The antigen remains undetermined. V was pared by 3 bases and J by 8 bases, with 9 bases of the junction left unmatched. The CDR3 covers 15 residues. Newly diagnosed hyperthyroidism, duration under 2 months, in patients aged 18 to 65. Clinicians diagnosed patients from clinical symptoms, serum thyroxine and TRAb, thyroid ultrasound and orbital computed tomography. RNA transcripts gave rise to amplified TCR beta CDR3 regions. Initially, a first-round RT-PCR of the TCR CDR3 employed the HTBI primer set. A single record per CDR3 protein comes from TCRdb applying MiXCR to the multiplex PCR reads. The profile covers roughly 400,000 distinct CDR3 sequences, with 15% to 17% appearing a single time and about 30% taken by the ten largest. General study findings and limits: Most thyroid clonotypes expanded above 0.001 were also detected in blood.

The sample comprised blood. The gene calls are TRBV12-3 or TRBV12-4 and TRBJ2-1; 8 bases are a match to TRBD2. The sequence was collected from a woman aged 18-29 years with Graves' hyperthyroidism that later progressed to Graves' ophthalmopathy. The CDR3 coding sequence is TGTGCCAGCAGTTTGTCGGGCGGGAGGACTGATGAGCAGTTCTTC. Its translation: CASSLSGGRTDEQFF.